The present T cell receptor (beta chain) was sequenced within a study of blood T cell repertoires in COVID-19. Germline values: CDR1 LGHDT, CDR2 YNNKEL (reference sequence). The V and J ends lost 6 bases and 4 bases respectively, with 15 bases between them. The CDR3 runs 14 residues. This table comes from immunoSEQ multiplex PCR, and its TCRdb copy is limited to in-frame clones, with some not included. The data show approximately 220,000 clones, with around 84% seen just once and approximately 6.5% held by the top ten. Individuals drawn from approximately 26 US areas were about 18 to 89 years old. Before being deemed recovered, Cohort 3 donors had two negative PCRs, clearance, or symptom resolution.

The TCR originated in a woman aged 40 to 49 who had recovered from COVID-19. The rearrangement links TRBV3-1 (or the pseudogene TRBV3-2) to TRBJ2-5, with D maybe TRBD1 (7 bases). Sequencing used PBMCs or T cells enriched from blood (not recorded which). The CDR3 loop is CASRRRGRGETQYF. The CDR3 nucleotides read TGTGCCAGCAGACGAAGGGGGCGGGGAGAGACCCAGTACTTC.